This T cell receptor (beta chain) was sequenced during a study of early T cells in non-severe SARS-CoV-2 infection. The wider study: Sequencing input comprised bulk RNA from unsorted whole blood; chain pairing was not available.

This CDR3 has 13 amino acids. CDR1 and CDR2 (germline): KGHDR, SFDVKD. V shed 9 bases and J shed 2 bases, with 11 bases lying between them. Individual cDNA molecules were tagged with unique molecular identifiers, the study reported. TCRdb reprocessed the 5' RACE reads with MiXCR, giving one entry per CDR3 protein. Of 40,000 to 55,000 distinct CDR3 sequences listed, over 10% were seen once; the top ten hold more than 8.5%. The J gene is TRBJ2-3, the V gene TRBV24-1; possibly TRBD2 for D (5 bases). Sequenced: whole blood. The receptor comes from an adult who was a healthcare worker with PCR-confirmed SARS-CoV-2 infection or an uninfected control (not recorded which). The CDR3 coding sequence is TGTGCCACCGGCGGCGGGTCCACAGATACGCAGTATTTT. Protein sequence: CATGGGSTDTQYF.